This TCR beta chain was identified during a study of post-analysis software for immune sequencing data. Across the whole study: Several disease courses (relapsing-remitting, secondary progressive and progressive-relapsing) of multiple sclerosis were included. Study-wide results and caveats: In multiple sclerosis, normalized Chao1 diversity was significantly below that of controls. About five TRBV segments, including TRBV5-6, TRBV5-1 and TRBV20-1, were more frequent in patients than controls. The authors found that F measure strongly co-clustered same-batch samples.

This clonotype was detected only a few times. What it recognizes is unknown. Germline CDR1 SQVTM, CDR2 ANQGSEA. V lost 4 bases to trimming and J lost 6 bases; unmatched junction nucleotides: 6. CDR3 length: 13 residues. Unique molecular identifiers were carried by the TCR beta cDNA libraries. The authors obtained some 500,000 cDNA molecules from approximately 1 to 10 million T cells. TCRdb re-derived calls from the PCR reads in MiXCR, one entry per CDR3 protein. The table includes around 440,000 distinct CDR3 sequences, around 40% detected once. The V call is TRBV29-1, the J call TRBJ2-5; 9 bases fit TRBD2. The sequencing sample was made of blood. This sequence originates from a girl between 5 and 17 years old with multiple sclerosis. The CDR3 here is CSVAGLAIKTQYF. CDR3 in DNA: TGCAGCGTTGCGGGACTAGCTATAAAGACCCAGTACTTC.